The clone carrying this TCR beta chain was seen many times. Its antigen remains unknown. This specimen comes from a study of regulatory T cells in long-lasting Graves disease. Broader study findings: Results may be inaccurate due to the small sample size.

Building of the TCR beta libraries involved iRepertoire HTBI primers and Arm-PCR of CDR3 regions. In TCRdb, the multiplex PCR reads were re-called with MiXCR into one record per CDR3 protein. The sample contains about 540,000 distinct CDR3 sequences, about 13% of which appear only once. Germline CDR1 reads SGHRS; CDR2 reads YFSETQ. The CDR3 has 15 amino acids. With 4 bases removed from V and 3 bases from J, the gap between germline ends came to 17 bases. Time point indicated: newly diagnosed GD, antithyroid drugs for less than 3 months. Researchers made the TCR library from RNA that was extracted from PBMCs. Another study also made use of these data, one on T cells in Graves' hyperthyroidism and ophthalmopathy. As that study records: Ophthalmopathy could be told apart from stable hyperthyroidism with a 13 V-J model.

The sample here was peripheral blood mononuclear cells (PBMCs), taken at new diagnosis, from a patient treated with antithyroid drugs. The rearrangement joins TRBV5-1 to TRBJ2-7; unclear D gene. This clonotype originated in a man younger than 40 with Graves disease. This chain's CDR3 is CASSEDPSAGYEQYF. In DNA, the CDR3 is TGCGCCAGCAGCGAGGACCCGAGCGCAGGCTACGAGCAGTACTTC.